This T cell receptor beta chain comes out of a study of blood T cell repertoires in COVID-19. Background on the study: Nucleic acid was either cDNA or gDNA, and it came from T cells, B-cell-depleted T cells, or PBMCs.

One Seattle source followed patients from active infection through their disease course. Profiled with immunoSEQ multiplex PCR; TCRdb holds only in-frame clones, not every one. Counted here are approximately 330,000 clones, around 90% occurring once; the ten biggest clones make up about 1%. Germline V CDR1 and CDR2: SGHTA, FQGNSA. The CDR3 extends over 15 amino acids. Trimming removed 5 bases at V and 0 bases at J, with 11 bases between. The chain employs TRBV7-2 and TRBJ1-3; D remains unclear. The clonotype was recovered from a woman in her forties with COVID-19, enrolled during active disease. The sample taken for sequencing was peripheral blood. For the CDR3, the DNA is TGTGCCAGCAGCCTACTTACGAACTCTGGAAACACCATATATTTT. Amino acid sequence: CASSLLTNSGNTIYF.